This entry lists 26 T cell receptor beta chains sequenced from one sample in a study of blood T cell repertoires in COVID-19. The assay was immunoSEQ multiplex PCR, and TCRdb's table has in-frame clones only and misses some. This sample carries about 250,000 clones, 85% to 90% of them seen once, and the ten largest clones take about 1.7%. Specimen: PBMCs or T cells enriched from blood (not recorded which). These receptors all stem from a man aged 40-49 years who had recovered from COVID-19.

V is TRBV7-3 and J is TRBJ2-1; 7 nucleotides agree with TRBD1. The CDR3 is made up of 16 amino acids. CDR1 SGHTA and CDR2 FQGTGA come from the germline V gene. The V segment lost 0 bases and the J segment 5 bases; nucleotides outside the gene matches: 7. The CDR3 spells CASSLTSDRENNEQFF. The CDR3 DNA sequence: TGTGCCAGCAGCTTAACGAGTGACAGGGAGAACAATGAGCAGTTCTTC.

V gene TRBV10-3 combines with J gene TRBJ2-7, with D possibly matching TRBD2 (5 bases). V shed 0 bases and J shed 0 bases, with 9 bases lying between them. The CDR3 has 15 amino acids. CDR1 is ENHRY and CDR2 is SYGVKD in the germline V gene. The CDR3 is CAISESSGSSYEQYF. CDR3 nucleotides: TGTGCCATCAGTGAGTCTTCGGGGAGCTCCTACGAGCAGTACTTC.

This rearrangement joins TRBV9 to TRBJ2-2; D may be TRBD2 (7 bases). Trimming pared 4 bases from V and 3 bases from J, leaving 19 bases between. Germline V lookup: CDR1 SGDLS, CDR2 YYNGEE. The CDR3 has 17 amino acids. The CDR3 protein is CASSFPRGARDTGELFF. CDR3 coding DNA: TGTGCCAGCAGCTTCCCTCGGGGGGCCAGGGACACCGGGGAGCTGTTTTTT.

The chain recombines TRBV4-2 with TRBJ1-4, with D tentatively TRBD1 (5 bases). CDR3 length: 14 amino acids. Germline CDR1 LGHNA, CDR2 YNFKEQ. Between the trimmed V and J ends, which lost 1 base and 5 bases, there was a span of 8 bases. The CDR3 loop is CASSQVRGNEKLFF. Here the CDR3 DNA reads TGTGCCAGCAGCCAAGTGCGGGGGAATGAAAAACTGTTTTTT.

This chain connects TRBV2 to TRBJ1-1; 8 nucleotides match TRBD1. This CDR3 comprises 15 residues. V dropped 8 bases and J dropped 4; count of bases not matched to a gene: 12. Germline values: CDR1 SNHLY, CDR2 FYNNEI. DNA for the CDR3: TGTGCCAGCCCTAAAGCGGGACAGGTGAGCACTGAAGCTTTCTTT. It yields the protein CASPKAGQVSTEAFF.

This clone was detected only a few times. The V and J genes are TRBV9 and TRBJ1-3; TRBD1 agrees at 8 bases. This CDR3 spans 14 amino acids. Looked up from germline, CDR1 is SGDLS and CDR2 is YYNGEE. Unmatched junction bases numbered 4, after V lost 3 bases and J lost 5 bases. CDR3 DNA sequence: TGTGCCAGCAGCGCGACAGGGGTTCGAAACACCATATATTTT. Translating gives CASSATGVRNTIYF. The full variable domain, completed using reference TRBV9 and TRBJ1-3, is DSGVTQTPKHLITATGQRVTLRCSPRSGDLSVYWYQQSLDQGLQFLIQYYNGEERAKGNILERFSAQQFPDLHSELNLSSLELGDSALYFCASSATGVRNTIYFGEGSWLTVV.

The chain joins TRBV19 to TRBJ1-3; no reliable D call. Germline CDR1 reads LNHDA; CDR2 reads SQIVND (reference sequence). V dropped 9 bases and J dropped 4 bases, with 16 bases sitting between them. The CDR3 extends over 14 amino acids. The CDR3 here is CASTPLGMGNTIYF. CDR3 nucleotides: TGTGCCAGCACGCCGCTCGGGATGGGAAACACCATATATTTT.

The chain is built from TRBV4-1 and TRBJ2-2; 7 nucleotides align to TRBD1. Per the germline V gene, CDR1 is MGHRA and CDR2 is YSYEKL. V lost 4 bases, J lost 1 base, and 9 bases stayed unmatched. CDR3 length: 17 amino acids. CDR3 residues: CASSRAPGQRNTGELFF. CDR3 nucleotides: TGCGCCAGCAGCCGGGCACCGGGACAGAGGAACACCGGGGAGCTGTTTTTT.

The V call is TRBV3-1 (or the pseudogene TRBV3-2), the J call TRBJ1-4; TRBD1 might be the D (5 bases). The CDR3 covers 13 residues. Trimming cost V 4 bases and J 8 bases, with 11 bases left between them. CDR1 and CDR2 (germline): LGHDT, YNNKEL (reference sequence). The CDR3 sequence is CASSLGGGEKLFF. The CDR3, as DNA: TGTGCCAGCAGCCTCGGGGGTGGGGAAAAACTGTTTTTT.

The gene calls are TRBV3-1 (or the pseudogene TRBV3-2) and TRBJ1-1; TRBD1 matches at 7 bases. In germline, CDR1 is LGHDT, CDR2 YNNKEL (reference sequence). Germline trimming cut 4 bases from V and 3 bases from J; bases unmatched to any gene: 2. There are 13 residues in the CDR3. The CDR3 DNA follows: TGTGCCAGCAGCCTGACAGGGTACACTGAAGCTTTCTTT. Encoded protein: CASSLTGYTEAFF.

V and J are TRBV18 and TRBJ1-1; possible D gene TRBD1, 6 bases. This CDR3 region has 15 residues. Per the germline V gene, CDR1 is KGHSH and CDR2 is LQKENI. V was trimmed by 3 bases and J by 2 bases, leaving 13 bases between them. The CDR3 DNA follows: TGTGCCAGCTCACCGAGGACAGCTTCAAACACTGAAGCTTTCTTT. This encodes CASSPRTASNTEAFF.

The V call is TRBV3-1 (or the pseudogene TRBV3-2), the J call TRBJ2-7, with D possibly TRBD2 on 5 matching bases. V was trimmed by 6 bases and J by 0 bases, leaving 15 bases between them. Germline CDR1 LGHDT, CDR2 YNNKEL (reference sequence). This CDR3 contains 15 residues. CDR3 coding DNA: TGTGCCAGCAGGAAAGGAGGAGGTGGCTCCTACGAGCAGTACTTC. Protein: CASRKGGGGSYEQYF.

The DNA for the CDR3 is TGTGCCAGCAGGTTCACAGGGGACACTGAAGCTTTCTTT. Its protein product is CASRFTGDTEAFF. V usage is TRBV7-2 and J usage is TRBJ1-1; 7 bases align to TRBD1. Germline CDR1 and CDR2: SGHTA and FQGNSA. There are 13 residues in the CDR3. Unmatched junction bases numbered 4, after V lost 6 bases and J lost 3 bases.

J is TRBJ2-7 and V is TRBV28, with D perhaps TRBD1 (5 bases). The CDR3 loop spans 13 amino acids. CDR1 and CDR2 (germline): MDHEN, SYDVKM. Trimming took 5 bases from V and 2 from J, leaving 10 bases between them. CDR3 region: CASSTGGTYEQYF. CDR3 nucleotides: TGTGCCAGCAGTACAGGTGGCACCTACGAGCAGTACTTC.

In its sample, this clone was seen a few times. This chain links TRBV29-1 with TRBJ1-6; 10 nucleotides line up with TRBD1. The CDR3 has 17 residues. V was clipped by 6 bases and J by 6 bases; unmatched bases: 14. Germline values: CDR1 SQVTM, CDR2 ANQGSEA. The CDR3 nucleotides read TGCAGCGTCCCTCTCCGAGACAGGGGGCTCTTTAATTCACCCCTCCACTTT. The encoded protein is CSVPLRDRGLFNSPLHF.

The chain carries TRBV6-1 and TRBJ1-4; D remains ambiguous. Trimming cost V 4 bases and J 7 bases, with 19 bases left between them. Per germline, CDR1 MNHNS and CDR2 SASEGT. The CDR3 totals 16 residues. The CDR3 reads CASSGVSTNRGEKLFF. The CDR3 DNA reads TGTGCCAGCAGTGGTGTCTCTACAAACCGGGGTGAAAAACTGTTTTTT.

This chain uses TRBV3-1 (or the pseudogene TRBV3-2) with TRBJ2-1; 9 positions agree with TRBD2. Germline V gene data show CDR1 as LGHDT and CDR2 as YNNKEL (reference sequence). CDR3 length equals 16 residues. The V segment lost 6 bases and the J segment 9 bases; nucleotides outside the gene matches: 15. CDR3 sequence (DNA): TGTGCCAGCAGACCTATGGCGGGAGGGCCTTACCCTGAGCAGTTCTTC. Translated, it gives CASRPMAGGPYPEQFF.

CDR3 nucleotides: TGTGCCTGGAGCGCCGTTCAGAAAGAGACCCAGTACTTC. Protein sequence: CAWSAVQKETQYF. The gene calls are TRBV30 and TRBJ2-5; unclear D gene. CDR3 size: 13 residues. The germline gives CDR1 GTSNPN, CDR2 SVGIG (reference sequence). Trimming took off 3 bases at V and 3 bases at J, with 11 bases between the two ends.

This rearrangement joins TRBV30 to TRBJ2-7; 8 nucleotides agree with TRBD2. The CDR3 contains 14 residues. Trimming cost V 5 bases and J 0 bases; bases outside gene matches: 6. Germline CDR1 reads GTSNPN; CDR2 reads SVGIG (reference sequence). The CDR3 loop reads CAWAGTRASYEQYF. The CDR3 DNA is TGTGCCTGGGCCGGGACTAGGGCCTCCTACGAGCAGTACTTC.

The chain has TRBV30 and TRBJ1-6, with 8 bases lining up with TRBD1. Germline V gene sequence: CDR1 GTSNPN, CDR2 SVGIG (reference sequence). The CDR3 loop spans 16 amino acids. With 1 base clipped from V and 13 bases from J, the junction kept 15 bases outside the gene matches. CDR3 protein: CAWSDMLKDRVYPLHF. For the CDR3, the DNA is TGTGCCTGGAGTGACATGTTAAAGGACAGGGTTTACCCCCTCCACTTT.

The chain recombines TRBV19 with TRBJ1-2; unclear D gene. This CDR3 comprises 13 residues. With 6 bases removed from V and 8 bases from J, the gap between germline ends came to 16 bases. Looked up from germline, CDR1 is LNHDA and CDR2 is SQIVND (reference sequence). CDR3 nucleotide sequence: TGTGCCAGTAGCGGGTGGGGTGAGGGCGGCTACACCTTC. Its protein product is CASSGWGEGGYTF. The complete variable domain, with remaining parts taken from reference TRBV19 and TRBJ1-2, reads DGGITQSPKYLFRKEGQNVTLSCEQNLNHDAMYWYRQDPGQGLRLIYYSQIVNDFQKGDIAEGYSVSREKKESFPLTVTSAQKNPTAFYLCASSGWGEGGYTFGSGTRLTVV.

This clone was recorded many times. The chain recombines TRBV27 with TRBJ1-6; 8 bases agree with TRBD1. This CDR3 is 18 amino acids long. The germline V gene has CDR1 MNHEY and CDR2 SMNVEV (reference sequence). Unmatched junction bases numbered 8, after V lost 3 bases and J lost 1 base. CDR3 nucleotides: TGTGCCAGCAGTTTTACAGGGGGAAGTGTTTCCTATAATTCACCCCTCCACTTT. This translates into CASSFTGGSVSYNSPLHF.

The rearrangement uses TRBV29-1 and TRBJ1-2; 10 bases align to TRBD1. Trimming removed 5 bases from V and 4 bases from J; junction bases left unmatched: 4. CDR1 is SQVTM, CDR2 ANQGSEA, per germline. The CDR3 totals 13 residues. This CDR3 is CSVRRDRGYGYTF. CDR3 sequence (DNA): TGCAGCGTTCGAAGGGACAGGGGCTATGGCTACACCTTC.

V and J are TRBV4-3 and TRBJ2-1; D call uncertain. The ends were cut back, 0 bases at V and 0 bases at J, with 6 bases in the middle. Germline values: CDR1 LGHNA, CDR2 YSLEER. This CDR3 region has 15 residues. The CDR3 DNA reads TGCGCCAGCAGCCAAGATCACGGCTCCTACAATGAGCAGTTCTTC. It yields the protein CASSQDHGSYNEQFF.

The chain recombines TRBV30 with TRBJ2-3; D gene uncertain. V was clipped by 4 bases and J by 1 base, with 9 bases between them. The germline CDR1 and CDR2 sequences are GTSNPN and SVGIG (reference sequence). There are 13 residues in the CDR3. CDR3 bases: TGTGCCTGGATGGCCAGGCGCACAGATACGCAGTATTTT. Translating it yields CAWMARRTDTQYF.

This chain connects TRBV2 to TRBJ1-1; the D is unclear. The CDR3 covers 13 residues. Trimming left V 6 bases short and J 4 bases short, with 12 bases between. CDR1 and CDR2 from the germline V gene are SNHLY and FYNNEI. The CDR3 DNA reads as TGTGCCAGCAGGACCGATGCGGGCACTGAAGCTTTCTTT. It translates to CASRTDAGTEAFF.